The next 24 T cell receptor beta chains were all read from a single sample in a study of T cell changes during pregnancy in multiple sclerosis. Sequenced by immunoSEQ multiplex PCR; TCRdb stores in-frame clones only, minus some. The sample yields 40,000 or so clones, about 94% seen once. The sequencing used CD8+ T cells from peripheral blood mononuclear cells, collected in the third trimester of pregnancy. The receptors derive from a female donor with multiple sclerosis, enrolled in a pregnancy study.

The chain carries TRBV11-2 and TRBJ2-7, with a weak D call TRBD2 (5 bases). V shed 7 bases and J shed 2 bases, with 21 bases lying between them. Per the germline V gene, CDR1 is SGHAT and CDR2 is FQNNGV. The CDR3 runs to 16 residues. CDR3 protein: CASTIGSGKYPYEQYF. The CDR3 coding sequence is TGTGCCAGCACTATCGGATCCGGGAAGTATCCCTACGAGCAGTACTTC.

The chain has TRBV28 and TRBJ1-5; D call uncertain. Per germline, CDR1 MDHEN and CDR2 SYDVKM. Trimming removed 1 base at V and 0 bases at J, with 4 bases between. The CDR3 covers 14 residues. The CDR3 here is CASSLFHSNQPQHF. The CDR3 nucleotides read TGTGCCAGCAGTTTATTCCATAGCAATCAGCCCCAGCATTTT.

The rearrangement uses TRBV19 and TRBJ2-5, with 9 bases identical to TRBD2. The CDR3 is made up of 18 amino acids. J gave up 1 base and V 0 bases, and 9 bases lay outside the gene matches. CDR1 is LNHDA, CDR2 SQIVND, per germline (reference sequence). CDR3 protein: CASSIDRRLAVVQETQYF. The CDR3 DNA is TGTGCCAGTAGTATAGATCGACGACTAGCGGTTGTCCAAGAGACCCAGTACTTC.

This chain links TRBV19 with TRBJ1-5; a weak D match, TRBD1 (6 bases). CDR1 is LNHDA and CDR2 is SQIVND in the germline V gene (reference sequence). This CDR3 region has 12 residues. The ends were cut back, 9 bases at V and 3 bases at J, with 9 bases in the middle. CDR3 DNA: TGTGCCAGCCGGGACACCAATCAGCCCCAGCATTTT. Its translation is CASRDTNQPQHF.

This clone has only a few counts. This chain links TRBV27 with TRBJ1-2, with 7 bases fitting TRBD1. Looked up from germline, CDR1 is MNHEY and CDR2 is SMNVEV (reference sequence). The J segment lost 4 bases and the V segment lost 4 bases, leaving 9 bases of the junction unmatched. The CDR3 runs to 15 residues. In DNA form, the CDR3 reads TGTGCCAGCAGTTCCCTCGTCGGGACAGCCTATGGCTACACCTTC. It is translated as CASSSLVGTAYGYTF.

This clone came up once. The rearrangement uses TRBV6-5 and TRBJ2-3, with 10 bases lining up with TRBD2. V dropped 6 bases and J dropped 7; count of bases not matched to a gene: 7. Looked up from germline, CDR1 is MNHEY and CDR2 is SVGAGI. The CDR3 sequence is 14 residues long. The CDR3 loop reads CASRQAGGRNTQYF. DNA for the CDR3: TGTGCCAGCAGGCAAGCGGGAGGGCGAAATACGCAGTATTTT.

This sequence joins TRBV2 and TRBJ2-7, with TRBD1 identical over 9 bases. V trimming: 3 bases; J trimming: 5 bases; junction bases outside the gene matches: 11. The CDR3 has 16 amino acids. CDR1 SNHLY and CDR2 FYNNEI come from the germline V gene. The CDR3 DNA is TGTGCCAGCAGTGAGTTCCCGGGACAGGGTTCCCACGAGCAGTACTTC. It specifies CASSEFPGQGSHEQYF. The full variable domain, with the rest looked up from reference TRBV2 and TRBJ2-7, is EPEVTQTPSHQVTQMGQEVILRCVPISNHLYFYWYRQILGQKVEFLVSFYNNEISEKSEIFDDQFSVERPDGSNFTLKIRSTKLEDSAMYFCASSEFPGQGSHEQYFGPGTRLTVT.

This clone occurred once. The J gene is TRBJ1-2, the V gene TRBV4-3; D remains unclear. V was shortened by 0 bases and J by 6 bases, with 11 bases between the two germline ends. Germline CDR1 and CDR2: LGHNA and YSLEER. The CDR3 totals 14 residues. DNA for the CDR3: TGCGCCAGCAGCCAAGATGAGTTCTTGGATGGCTACACCTTC. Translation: CASSQDEFLDGYTF.

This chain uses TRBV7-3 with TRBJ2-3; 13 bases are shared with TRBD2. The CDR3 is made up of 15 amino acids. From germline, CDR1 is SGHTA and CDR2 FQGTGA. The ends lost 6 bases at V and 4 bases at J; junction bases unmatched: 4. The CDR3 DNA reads TGTGCCAGCAGTCCTACTAGCGGGAGGGCAGATACGCAGTATTTT. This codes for CASSPTSGRADTQYF.

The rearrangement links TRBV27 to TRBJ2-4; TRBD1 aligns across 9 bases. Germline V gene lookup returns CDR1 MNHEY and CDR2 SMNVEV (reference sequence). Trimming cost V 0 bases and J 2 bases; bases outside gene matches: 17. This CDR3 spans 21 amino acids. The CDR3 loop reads CASSLSIGTGNAKAPKNIQYF. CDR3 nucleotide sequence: TGTGCCAGCAGTTTATCGATTGGGACAGGGAACGCGAAAGCCCCCAAAAACATTCAGTACTTC.

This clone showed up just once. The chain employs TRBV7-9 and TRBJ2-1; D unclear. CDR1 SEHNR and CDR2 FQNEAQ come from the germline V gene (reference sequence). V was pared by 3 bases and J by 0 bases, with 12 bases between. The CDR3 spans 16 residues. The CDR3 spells CASSLPTASSYNEQFF. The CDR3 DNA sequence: TGTGCCAGCAGCTTGCCGACTGCTAGCTCCTACAATGAGCAGTTCTTC.

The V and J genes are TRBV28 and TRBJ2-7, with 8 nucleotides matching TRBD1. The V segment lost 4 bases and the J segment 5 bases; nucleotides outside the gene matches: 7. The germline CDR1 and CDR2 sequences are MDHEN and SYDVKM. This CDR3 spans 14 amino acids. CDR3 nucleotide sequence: TGTGCCAGCAGTTACCCACAGGGGGTCAACGAGCAGTACTTC. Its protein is CASSYPQGVNEQYF.

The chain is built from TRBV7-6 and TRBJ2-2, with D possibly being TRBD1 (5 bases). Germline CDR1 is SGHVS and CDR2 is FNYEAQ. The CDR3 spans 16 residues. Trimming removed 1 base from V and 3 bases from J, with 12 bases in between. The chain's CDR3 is CASSLVGQEDTGELFF. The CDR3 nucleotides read TGTGCCAGCAGCTTAGTGGGGCAGGAAGACACCGGGGAGCTGTTTTTT.

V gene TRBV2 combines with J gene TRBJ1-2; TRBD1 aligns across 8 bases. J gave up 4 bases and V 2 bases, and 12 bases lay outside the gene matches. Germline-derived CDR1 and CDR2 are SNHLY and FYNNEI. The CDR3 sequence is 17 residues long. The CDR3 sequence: CASSEQGATIGAYGYTF. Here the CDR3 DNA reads TGTGCCAGCAGTGAACAGGGGGCAACCATAGGGGCCTATGGCTACACCTTC.

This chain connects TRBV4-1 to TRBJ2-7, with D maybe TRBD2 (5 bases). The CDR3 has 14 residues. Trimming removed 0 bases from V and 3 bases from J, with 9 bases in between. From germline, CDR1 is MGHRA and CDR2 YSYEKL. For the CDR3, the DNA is TGCGCCAGCAGCCAAGATCCGGGAAGCTACGAGCAGTACTTC. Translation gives CASSQDPGSYEQYF.

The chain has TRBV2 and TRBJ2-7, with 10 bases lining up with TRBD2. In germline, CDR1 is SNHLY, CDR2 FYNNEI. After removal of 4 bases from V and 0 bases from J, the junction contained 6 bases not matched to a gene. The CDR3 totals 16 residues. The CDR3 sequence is CASSGTSGPSSYEQYF. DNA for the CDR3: TGTGCCAGCAGTGGGACTAGCGGCCCTAGCTCCTACGAGCAGTACTTC.

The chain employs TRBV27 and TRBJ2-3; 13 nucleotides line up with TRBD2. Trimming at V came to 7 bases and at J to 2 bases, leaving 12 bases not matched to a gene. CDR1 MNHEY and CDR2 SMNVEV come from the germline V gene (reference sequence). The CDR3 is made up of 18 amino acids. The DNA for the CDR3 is TGTGCCAGCACTACCCTCGGACTAGCGGGAGAGACCACAGATACGCAGTATTTT. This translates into CASTTLGLAGETTDTQYF.

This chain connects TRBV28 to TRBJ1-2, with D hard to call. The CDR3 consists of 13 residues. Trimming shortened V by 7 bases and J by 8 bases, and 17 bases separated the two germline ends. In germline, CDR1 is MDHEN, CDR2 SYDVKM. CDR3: CASIDTVSNGYTF. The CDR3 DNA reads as TGTGCCAGCATTGATACAGTTTCCAACGGCTACACCTTC.

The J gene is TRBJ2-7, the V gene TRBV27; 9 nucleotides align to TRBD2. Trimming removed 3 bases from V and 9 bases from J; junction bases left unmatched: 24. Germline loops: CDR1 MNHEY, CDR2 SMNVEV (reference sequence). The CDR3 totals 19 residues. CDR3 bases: TGTGCCAGCAGTTTTTTTGGACGGGCGGGAGGGTCCCTGGAGTCCCCGCAGTACTTC. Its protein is CASSFFGRAGGSLESPQYF.

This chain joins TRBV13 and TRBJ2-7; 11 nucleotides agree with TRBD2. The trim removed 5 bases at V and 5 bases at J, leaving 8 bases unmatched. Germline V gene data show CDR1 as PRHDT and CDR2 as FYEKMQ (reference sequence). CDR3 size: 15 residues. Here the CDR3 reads CASSPRTSGLDEQYF. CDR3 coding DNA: TGTGCCAGCAGCCCCCGGACTAGCGGGCTGGACGAGCAGTACTTC.

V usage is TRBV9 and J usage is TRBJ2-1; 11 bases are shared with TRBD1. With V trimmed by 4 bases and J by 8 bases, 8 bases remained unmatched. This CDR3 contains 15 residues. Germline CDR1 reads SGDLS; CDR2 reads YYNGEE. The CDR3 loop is CASSPRDRGLDEQFF. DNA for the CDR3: TGTGCCAGCAGCCCCCGGGACAGGGGGTTGGATGAGCAGTTCTTC.

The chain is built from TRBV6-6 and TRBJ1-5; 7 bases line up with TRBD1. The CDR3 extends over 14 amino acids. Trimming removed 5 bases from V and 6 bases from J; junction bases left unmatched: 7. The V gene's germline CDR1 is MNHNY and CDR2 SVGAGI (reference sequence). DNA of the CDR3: TGTGCCAGCAGTCCCCTCAGGACAGGTCAGCCCCAGCATTTT. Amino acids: CASSPLRTGQPQHF.

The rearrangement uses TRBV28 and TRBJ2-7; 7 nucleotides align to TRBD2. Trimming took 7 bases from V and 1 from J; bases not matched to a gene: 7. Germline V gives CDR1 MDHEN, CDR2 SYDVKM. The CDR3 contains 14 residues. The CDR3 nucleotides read TGTGCCAGCACCTCCCCAGCGGGGTCCTACGAGCAGTACTTC. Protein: CASTSPAGSYEQYF.

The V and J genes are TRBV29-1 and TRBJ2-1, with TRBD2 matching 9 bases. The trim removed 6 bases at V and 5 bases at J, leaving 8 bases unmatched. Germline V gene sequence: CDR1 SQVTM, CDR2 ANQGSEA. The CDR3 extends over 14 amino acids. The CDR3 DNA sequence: TGCAGCGTATCCGCGGGGGGGGCGAACAATGAGCAGTTCTTC. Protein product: CSVSAGGANNEQFF.